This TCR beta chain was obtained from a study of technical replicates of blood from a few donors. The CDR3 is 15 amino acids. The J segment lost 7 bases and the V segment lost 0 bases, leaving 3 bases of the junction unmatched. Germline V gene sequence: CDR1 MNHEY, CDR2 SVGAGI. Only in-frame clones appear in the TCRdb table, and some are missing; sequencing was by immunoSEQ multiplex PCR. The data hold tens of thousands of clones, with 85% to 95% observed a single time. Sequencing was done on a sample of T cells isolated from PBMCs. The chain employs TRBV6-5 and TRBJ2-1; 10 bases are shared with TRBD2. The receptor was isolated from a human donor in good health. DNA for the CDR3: TGTGCCAGCAGTTACTCGGTTAGCGGGGGGAATGAGCAGTTCTTC. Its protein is CASSYSVSGGNEQFF.